The next 29 T cell receptor beta chains were all read from a single sample in a study of OX40 agonist ivuxolimab in advanced cancers. Clones were read by immunoSEQ multiplex PCR, and TCRdb kept only the in-frame ones, dropping some. The sample shows 30,000 or so clones, more than 90% of them seen only once. This specimen was CD4+ or CD8+ T cells sorted from blood, taken in a trial of the OX40 agonist ivuxolimab. All receptors derive from an adult with an advanced solid tumor such as melanoma, head and neck, liver or kidney cancer.

This sequence joins TRBV19 and TRBJ2-3; 7 bases fit TRBD1. Losses at the gene ends were 7 bases for V and 0 bases for J; bases not matched to a gene: 7. CDR3 length: 15 residues. Germline V gene data show CDR1 as LNHDA and CDR2 as SQIVND (reference sequence). CDR3: CASMVRDSSTDTQYF. The CDR3 DNA sequence: TGTGCCAGTATGGTTCGGGACAGTAGCACAGATACGCAGTATTTT.

This clone was observed once. The chain joins TRBV7-9 to TRBJ2-7, with 14 bases identical to TRBD2. Germline V gene data show CDR1 as SEHNR and CDR2 as FQNEAQ (reference sequence). The CDR3 is 17 amino acids. J gave up 3 bases and V 5 bases, and 9 bases lay outside the gene matches. DNA for the CDR3: TGTGCCAGCAGCCCAAGTGGGACTAGCGGGGGATACTACGAGCAGTACTTC. This encodes CASSPSGTSGGYYEQYF.

This clone is a singleton in its sample. This chain uses TRBV15 with TRBJ1-1; TRBD1 matches 8 bases. Germline trimming cut 4 bases from V and 8 bases from J; bases unmatched to any gene: 6. CDR3 size: 13 residues. The germline V gene has CDR1 LNHNV and CDR2 YYDKDF (reference sequence). CDR3 loop: CATSTRQGIEAFF. DNA for the CDR3: TGTGCCACCAGCACCCGACAGGGGATAGAAGCTTTCTTT. The whole variable domain, filled in from reference TRBV15 and TRBJ1-1, reads DAMVIQNPRYQVTQFGKPVTLSCSQTLNHNVMYWYQQKSSQAPKLLFHYYDKDFNNEADTPDNFQSRRPNTSFCFLDIRSPGLGDTAMYLCATSTRQGIEAFFGQGTRLTVV.

V gene TRBV5-1 combines with J gene TRBJ1-2; D gene ambiguous. The V and J ends lost 0 bases and 6 bases respectively, with 12 bases between them. Germline CDR1 is SGHRS and CDR2 is YFSETQ. This CDR3 region has 14 residues. The DNA of the CDR3 is TGCGCCAGCAGCTTGGAGTCAGGCTGGGATGGCTACACCTTC. Its translation: CASSLESGWDGYTF.

This rearrangement joins TRBV6-1 to TRBJ2-5; no clear D gene. The closer fit of TRBJ2-7 to the DNA end suggests the J call may be wrong. The CDR3 consists of 13 residues. Per germline, CDR1 MNHNS and CDR2 SASEGT. CDR3 region: CASSDTRPHEQYF. In nucleotides, the CDR3 is TGTGCCAGCAGTGATACCCGCCCACACGAGCAGTACTTC.

This chain uses TRBV21-1 with TRBJ2-1. TRBV21-1 is flagged as a pseudogene. The CDR3 contains 14 residues. The CDR3 DNA reads as TGTGCCAGCAGCAAAGGCAGTTTCCTTAGGGAGCAGTTCTTC. Its protein product is CASSKGSFLREQFF.

This rearrangement joins TRBV28 to TRBJ2-2, with D maybe TRBD2 (6 bases). V was trimmed by 5 bases and J by 2 bases, leaving 15 bases between them. Germline assignment: CDR1 MDHEN and CDR2 SYDVKM. This CDR3 comprises 16 residues. CDR3 protein: CASSPSGLPNTGELFF. The CDR3 region has the DNA TGTGCCAGCAGTCCGTCGGGACTCCCCAACACCGGGGAGCTGTTTTTT. Variable domain in full (rest from reference TRBV28 and TRBJ2-2): DVKVTQSSRYLVKRTGEKVFLECVQDMDHENMFWYRQDPGLGLRLIYFSYDVKMKEKGDIPEGYSVSREKKERFSLILESASTNQTSMYLCASSPSGLPNTGELFFGEGSRLTVL.

The V and J genes are TRBV21-1 and TRBJ1-1. TRBV21-1 is flagged as a pseudogene. The CDR3 extends over 13 amino acids. The CDR3 sequence is CASSKNGLTEAFF. The CDR3 nucleotides read TGTGCCAGCAGCAAAAACGGACTCACTGAAGCTTTCTTT.

This rearrangement joins TRBV11-2 to TRBJ2-7, with 9 bases lining up with TRBD1. The CDR3 length is 14 residues. Germline CDR1 reads SGHAT; CDR2 reads FQNNGV. Trimming removed 3 bases from V and 4 bases from J; junction bases left unmatched: 4. CDR3 bases: TGTGCCAGCAGCTTTGGGACAGGGCGGTACGAGCAGTACTTC. Translating it yields CASSFGTGRYEQYF.

The chain carries TRBV5-4 and TRBJ2-2; D call uncertain. V lost 4 bases, J lost 5 bases, and 9 bases lay in between. The CDR3 has 13 amino acids. Germline V lookup: CDR1 SGHNT, CDR2 YYREEE (reference sequence). CDR3 coding DNA: TGTGCCAGCAGCCCAGGTCTAACCGGGGAGCTGTTTTTT. This encodes CASSPGLTGELFF. The whole variable domain, filled in from reference TRBV5-4 and TRBJ2-2, reads ETGVTQSPTHLIKTRGQQVTLRCSSQSGHNTVSWYQQALGQGPQFIFQYYREEENGRGNFPPRFSGLQFPNYSSELNVNALELDDSALYLCASSPGLTGELFFGEGSRLTVL.

The V gene is TRBV27, the J gene TRBJ1-2, with 8 bases lining up with TRBD1. This CDR3 contains 14 residues. The V and J ends lost 5 bases and 7 bases, in that order; junction bases with no gene match: 9. Germline CDR1 MNHEY, CDR2 SMNVEV (reference sequence). The CDR3 is CASSPTQGAGGYTF. The CDR3 DNA sequence: TGTGCCAGCAGTCCAACTCAGGGGGCGGGTGGCTACACCTTC.

This clone is medium-sized by share. Other nucleotide sequences from this sample produce the same CDR3. This chain links TRBV6-5 with TRBJ2-1; 9 positions agree with TRBD2. Per the germline V gene, CDR1 is MNHEY and CDR2 is SVGAGI. CDR3 length: 15 residues. Trimming took 0 bases from V and 5 from J; bases not matched to a gene: 2. Written as DNA, the CDR3 is TGTGCCAGCAGTTACTCGACTAGCGGACACAATGAGCAGTTCTTC. This gives the protein CASSYSTSGHNEQFF.

This chain joins TRBV10-3 and TRBJ2-1; D possibly corresponds to TRBD2 (6 bases). The CDR3 is 15 amino acids. Germline CDR1 reads ENHRY; CDR2 reads SYGVKD. V gave up 5 bases and J gave up 3 bases, with 14 bases separating them. The CDR3 sequence is CAISLQGEDYNEQFF. The CDR3 DNA reads TGTGCCATCAGTCTCCAAGGGGAGGACTACAATGAGCAGTTCTTC.

The chain combines TRBV7-6 with TRBJ2-1; tentatively, D is TRBD1 (6 bases). There are 15 residues in the CDR3. Germline lookup yields CDR1 SGHVS and CDR2 FNYEAQ. The V and J ends lost 1 base and 10 bases respectively, with 17 bases between them. The CDR3 bases are TGTGCCAGCAGCTTAGGCGGACAGCCGTCGCGGGAGCAGTTCTTC. Translation gives CASSLGGQPSREQFF.

The chain has TRBV14 and TRBJ2-3, with TRBD2 matching 7 bases. From germline, CDR1 is SGHDN and CDR2 FVKESK. V shed 4 bases and J 6 bases; nucleotides not matched to a gene: 16. This CDR3 comprises 17 residues. CDR3 in DNA: TGTGCCAGCAGCCTAATCGGTGGGGGACTACCCTCGGATACGCAGTATTTT. Amino acids: CASSLIGGGLPSDTQYF.

J is TRBJ1-1 and V is TRBV4-1; D is uncertain. The CDR3 is 16 amino acids. Germline assignment: CDR1 MGHRA and CDR2 YSYEKL. Trimming left V 0 bases short and J 0 bases short, with 11 bases between. CDR3 sequence: CASSQDKGSMNTEAFF. DNA of the CDR3: TGCGCCAGCAGCCAAGATAAGGGATCGATGAACACTGAAGCTTTCTTT.

The J gene is TRBJ1-2, the V gene TRBV19; D is ambiguous. V dropped 4 bases and J dropped 6 bases, with 15 bases sitting between them. Per the germline V gene, CDR1 is LNHDA and CDR2 is SQIVND (reference sequence). This CDR3 comprises 14 residues. The CDR3 coding sequence is TGTGCCAGTAGTACCCTCGTCCGCCGCGATGGCTACACCTTC. It codes for CASSTLVRRDGYTF.

This clone was picked up one time. J is TRBJ2-7 and V is TRBV4-1, with 12 bases fitting TRBD2. This CDR3 has 15 amino acids. Germline assignment: CDR1 MGHRA and CDR2 YSYEKL. J gave up 2 bases and V 4 bases, and 3 bases lay outside the gene matches. For the CDR3, the DNA is TGCGCCAGCAGCCTACTAGCGGGGGGCCCCTACGAGCAGTACTTC. It codes for CASSLLAGGPYEQYF.

This chain uses TRBV27 with TRBJ2-3; 9 bases align to TRBD1. Germline values: CDR1 MNHEY, CDR2 SMNVEV (reference sequence). V lost 2 bases, J lost 4 bases, and 10 bases stayed unmatched. CDR3 length: 17 residues. Here the CDR3 reads CASSLTPGTGTADTQYF. The CDR3 region has the DNA TGTGCCAGCAGTTTAACCCCCGGGACAGGGACGGCAGATACGCAGTATTTT.

V gene TRBV18 combines with J gene TRBJ1-3, with D hard to call. The CDR3 runs 13 residues. Germline CDR1 is KGHSH and CDR2 is LQKENI. The V gene lost 3 bases and the J gene lost 4 bases, with 7 bases spanning the gap. The CDR3 nucleotides read TGTGCCAGCTCACCGGGCCAGGGAAACACCATATATTTT. Protein: CASSPGQGNTIYF.

The V call is TRBV13, the J call TRBJ2-7; D uncertain. The germline gives CDR1 PRHDT, CDR2 FYEKMQ (reference sequence). This CDR3 region has 14 residues. Trimming shortened V by 4 bases and J by 2 bases, and 12 bases separated the two germline ends. The CDR3 sequence: CASSSSGSTYEQYF. The CDR3 DNA is TGTGCCAGCAGCTCCTCAGGTTCTACCTACGAGCAGTACTTC.

V and J are TRBV27 and TRBJ2-5; no definite D call. The germline gives CDR1 MNHEY, CDR2 SMNVEV (reference sequence). The CDR3 runs 13 residues. V lost 4 bases to trimming and J lost 5 bases, with 11 bases between them. The CDR3 coding sequence is TGTGCCAGCAGTTCAACTACTGGGGAGACCCAGTACTTC. Translation: CASSSTTGETQYF.

V is TRBV28 and J is TRBJ2-3; 8 positions match TRBD2. The germline CDR1 and CDR2 sequences are MDHEN and SYDVKM. V lost 1 base to trimming and J lost 0 bases; unmatched junction nucleotides: 6. The CDR3 covers 17 residues. CDR3 protein: CASSLLVLAGSTDTQYF. CDR3 nucleotides: TGTGCCAGCAGTTTATTGGTCCTAGCGGGTAGCACAGATACGCAGTATTTT.

The chain is built from TRBV27 and TRBJ2-7; D is unclear. Trimming left V 5 bases short and J 6 bases short, with 11 bases between. This CDR3 has 12 residues. Per the germline V gene, CDR1 is MNHEY and CDR2 is SMNVEV (reference sequence). This CDR3 is CASSPLRGEQYF. Here the CDR3 DNA reads TGTGCCAGCAGTCCCCTCCGTGGCGAGCAGTACTTC.

This clone is labeled as medium-sized. The rearrangement joins TRBV7-9 to TRBJ2-7; a weak D match, TRBD1 (7 bases). The CDR3 loop spans 14 amino acids. V was clipped by 4 bases and J by 6 bases, with 16 bases between them. Germline V CDR1 and CDR2: SEHNR, FQNEAQ (reference sequence). CDR3 nucleotides: TGTGCCAGCAGCTCCGGACAGGAGGGGGTCGAGCAGTACTTC. Translating gives CASSSGQEGVEQYF.

J is TRBJ2-7 and V is TRBV30, with D uncertain. Germline CDR1 is GTSNPN and CDR2 is SVGIG (reference sequence). V lost 0 bases, J lost 7 bases, and 13 bases lay in between. This CDR3 spans 13 amino acids. In DNA form, the CDR3 reads TGTGCCTGGAGTGTACTTGGTCTCCGGGAGCAGTACTTC. Translated, it gives CAWSVLGLREQYF.

The chain uses TRBV28 and TRBJ1-2; 7 nucleotides align to TRBD1. The trim removed 3 bases at V and 4 bases at J, leaving 8 bases unmatched. Per germline, CDR1 MDHEN and CDR2 SYDVKM. The CDR3 has 15 residues. The CDR3 DNA follows: TGTGCCAGCAGTTTTCGAGGCGACAGGGCCTATGGCTACACCTTC. It yields the protein CASSFRGDRAYGYTF.

This clone was detected a few times. The chain uses TRBV5-6 and TRBJ1-6, with a weak D call TRBD1 (6 bases). Deletions cut 0 bases from V and 7 bases from J, with 11 bases between. Germline V gives CDR1 SGHDT, CDR2 YYEEEE. This CDR3 has 15 amino acids. CDR3 bases: TGTGCCAGCAGCTTGGCACAGGGCTGGAATTCACCCCTCCACTTT. Protein sequence: CASSLAQGWNSPLHF.

The genes are TRBV7-9 and TRBJ2-5; TRBD1 aligns across 7 bases. The CDR3 has 14 residues. Germline V gene data show CDR1 as SEHNR and CDR2 as FQNEAQ (reference sequence). V lost 7 bases to trimming and J lost 5 bases; unmatched junction nucleotides: 10. The CDR3 DNA reads TGTGCCAGCACGGAGACAGGGTCCTGGGAGACCCAGTACTTC. Translation gives CASTETGSWETQYF. Drawing the rest from reference TRBV7-9 and TRBJ2-5, the complete variable domain is DTGVSQNPRHKITKRGQNVTFRCDPISEHNRLYWYRQTLGQGPEFLTYFQNEAQLEKSRLLSDRFSAERPKGSFSTLEIQRTEQGDSAMYLCASTETGSWETQYFGPGTRLLVL.